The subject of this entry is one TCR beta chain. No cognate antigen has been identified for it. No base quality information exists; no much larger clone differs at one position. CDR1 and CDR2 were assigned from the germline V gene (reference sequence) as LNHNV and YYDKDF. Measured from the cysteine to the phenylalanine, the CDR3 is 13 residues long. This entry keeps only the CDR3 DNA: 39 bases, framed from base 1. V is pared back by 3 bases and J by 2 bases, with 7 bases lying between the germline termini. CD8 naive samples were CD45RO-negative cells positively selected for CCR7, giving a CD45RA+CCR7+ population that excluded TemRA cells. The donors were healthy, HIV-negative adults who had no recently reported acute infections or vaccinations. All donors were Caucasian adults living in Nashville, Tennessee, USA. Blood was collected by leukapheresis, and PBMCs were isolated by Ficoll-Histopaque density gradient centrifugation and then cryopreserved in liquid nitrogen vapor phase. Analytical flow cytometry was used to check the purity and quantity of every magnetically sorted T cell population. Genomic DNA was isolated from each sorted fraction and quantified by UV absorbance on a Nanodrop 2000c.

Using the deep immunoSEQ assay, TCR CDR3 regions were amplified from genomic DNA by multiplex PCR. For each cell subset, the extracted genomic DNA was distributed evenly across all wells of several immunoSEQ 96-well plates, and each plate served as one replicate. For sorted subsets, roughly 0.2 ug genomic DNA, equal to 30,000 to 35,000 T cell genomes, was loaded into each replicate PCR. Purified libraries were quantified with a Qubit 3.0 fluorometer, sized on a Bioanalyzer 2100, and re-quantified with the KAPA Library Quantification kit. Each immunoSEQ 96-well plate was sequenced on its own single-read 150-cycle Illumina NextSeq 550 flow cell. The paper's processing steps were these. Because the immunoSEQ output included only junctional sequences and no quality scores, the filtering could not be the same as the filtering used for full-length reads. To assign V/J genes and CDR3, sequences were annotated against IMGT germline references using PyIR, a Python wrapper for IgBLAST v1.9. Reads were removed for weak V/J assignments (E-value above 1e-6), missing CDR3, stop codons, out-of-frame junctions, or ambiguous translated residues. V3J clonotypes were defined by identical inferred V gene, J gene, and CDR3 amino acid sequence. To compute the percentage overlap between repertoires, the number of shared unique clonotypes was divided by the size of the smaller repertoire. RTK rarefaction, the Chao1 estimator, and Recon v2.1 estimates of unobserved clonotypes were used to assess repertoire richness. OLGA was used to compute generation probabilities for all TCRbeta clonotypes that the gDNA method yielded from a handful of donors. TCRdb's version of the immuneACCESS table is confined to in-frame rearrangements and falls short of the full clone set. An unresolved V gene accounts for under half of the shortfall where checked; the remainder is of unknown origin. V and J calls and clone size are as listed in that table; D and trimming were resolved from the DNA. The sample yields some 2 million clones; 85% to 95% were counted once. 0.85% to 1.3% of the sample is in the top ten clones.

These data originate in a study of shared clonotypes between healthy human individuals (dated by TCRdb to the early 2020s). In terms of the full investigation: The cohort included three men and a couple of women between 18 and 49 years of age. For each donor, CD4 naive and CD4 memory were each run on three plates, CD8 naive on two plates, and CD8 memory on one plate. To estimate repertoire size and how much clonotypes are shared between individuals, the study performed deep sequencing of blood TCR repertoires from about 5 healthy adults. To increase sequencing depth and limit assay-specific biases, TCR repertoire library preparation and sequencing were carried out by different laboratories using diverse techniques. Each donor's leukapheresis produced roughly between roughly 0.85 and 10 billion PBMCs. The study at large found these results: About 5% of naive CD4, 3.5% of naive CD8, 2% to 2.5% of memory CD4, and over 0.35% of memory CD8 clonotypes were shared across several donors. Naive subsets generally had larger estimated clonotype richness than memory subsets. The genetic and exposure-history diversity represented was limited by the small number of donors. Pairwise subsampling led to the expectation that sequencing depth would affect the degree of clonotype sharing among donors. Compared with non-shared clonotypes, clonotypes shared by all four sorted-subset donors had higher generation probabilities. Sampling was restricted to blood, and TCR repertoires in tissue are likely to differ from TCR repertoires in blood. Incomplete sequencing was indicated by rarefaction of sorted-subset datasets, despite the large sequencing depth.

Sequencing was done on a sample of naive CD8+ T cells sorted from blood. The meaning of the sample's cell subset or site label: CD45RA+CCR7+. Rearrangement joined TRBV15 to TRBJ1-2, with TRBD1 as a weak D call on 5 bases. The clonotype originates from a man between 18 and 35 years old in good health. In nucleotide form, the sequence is TGTGCCACCAGCAGCAGACAGAACTATGGCTACACCTTC. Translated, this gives CATSSRQNYGYTF.